The 4 T cell receptor beta chains below come from one sample, sequenced in a study of cytomegalovirus exposure and HLA in healthy donors. The PCR ran on 60 Vbeta and 13 Jbeta primers. Some clones are missing from TCRdb's copy, which holds only in-frame ones; the method was immunoSEQ multiplex PCR. This table has approximately 190,000 clones, approximately 80% appearing once. The sequencing sample was made of PBMCs. Receptor source: a woman younger than 30 in good health and CMV-seropositive.

This chain connects TRBV6-1 to TRBJ2-7; D gene ambiguous. The CDR3 covers 12 residues. The V end lost 3 bases, the J end lost 2 bases, and 5 bases lay between the germline ends. Germline V gene lookup returns CDR1 MNHNS and CDR2 SASEGT. This CDR3 is CASSDRTYEQYF. The CDR3 nucleotides read TGTGCCAGCAGTGACAGAACCTACGAGCAGTACTTC.

The CDR3 DNA sequence: TGTGCCAGTACTCAGACTCCATTCCCGGGGAATGAGCAGTTCTTC. Translation gives CASTQTPFPGNEQFF. V is TRBV19 and J is TRBJ2-1, with TRBD2 as a possible D gene (5 bases). The CDR3 spans 15 residues. V was clipped by 7 bases and J by 7 bases, with 20 bases between them. Looked up from germline, CDR1 is LNHDA and CDR2 is SQIVND (reference sequence).

The chain is built from TRBV2 and TRBJ2-3; possible D gene TRBD2, 5 bases. Germline loops: CDR1 SNHLY, CDR2 FYNNEI. V shed 10 bases and J shed 6 bases, with 20 bases lying between them. The CDR3 is 14 amino acids. The CDR3 loop reads CANTRESLFDTQYF. CDR3 in DNA: TGTGCCAATACCCGGGAATCCCTTTTTGATACGCAGTATTTT.

The chain recombines TRBV19 with TRBJ2-3; D possibly corresponds to TRBD1 (6 bases). The CDR3 has 13 residues. Trimming removed 4 bases at V and 2 bases at J, with 7 bases between. The germline V gene has CDR1 LNHDA and CDR2 SQIVND (reference sequence). DNA for the CDR3: TGTGCCAGTAGTACAGGGGACACAGATACGCAGTATTTT. Protein: CASSTGDTDTQYF.